What follows are 19 T cell receptor beta chains derived from one specimen sequenced in a study of cytomegalovirus exposure and HLA in healthy donors. The PCR employed 60 Vbeta primers together with 13 Jbeta primers. Clones were sequenced by immunoSEQ multiplex PCR, and TCRdb holds only the in-frame ones, with some missing. This table has about 100,000 clones, about 74% appearing once. The specimen was PBMCs. These receptors were collected from a woman younger than 35 in good health and CMV-seropositive.

This clone was recorded a few times. The chain carries TRBV10-3 and TRBJ2-7; 7 bases line up with TRBD1. Germline CDR1 reads ENHRY; CDR2 reads SYGVKD. With 5 bases clipped from V and 3 bases from J, the junction kept 7 bases outside the gene matches. The CDR3 contains 14 residues. This CDR3 is CAISLQGRGYEQYF. CDR3 DNA sequence: TGTGCCATCAGTCTACAGGGGCGAGGCTACGAGCAGTACTTC.

V is TRBV7-2 and J is TRBJ1-5; possible D gene TRBD1, 5 bases. V lost 5 bases and J lost 0, with 11 bases in between. CDR3 length equals 15 residues. Per the germline V gene, CDR1 is SGHTA and CDR2 is FQGNSA. The CDR3 DNA is TGTGCCAGCAGCGGGAGGGGTTATAGCAATCAGCCCCAGCATTTT. This gives the protein CASSGRGYSNQPQHF. Using reference TRBV7-2 and TRBJ1-5 for the parts outside the CDR3, the full variable domain is GAGVSQSPSNKVTEKGKDVELRCDPISGHTALYWYRQSLGQGLEFLIYFQGNSAPDKSGLPSDRFSAERTGGSVSTLTIQRTQQEDSAVYLCASSGRGYSNQPQHFGDGTRLSIL.

The count of this clone is one. The chain joins TRBV10-3 to TRBJ2-5; TRBD1 aligns across 10 bases. CDR1 and CDR2 (germline): ENHRY, SYGVKD. The CDR3 contains 15 residues. J lost 4 bases, V lost 6 bases, and 8 bases had no gene match. The DNA for the CDR3 is TGTGCCATCAGCTCAGCCGGGACAGGGGTAGAGACCCAGTACTTC. Its protein product is CAISSAGTGVETQYF.

V and J are TRBV7-9 and TRBJ1-4; maybe TRBD1 (5 bases). With 5 bases removed from V and 8 bases from J, the gap between germline ends came to 18 bases. CDR3 length: 15 residues. The germline V gene has CDR1 SEHNR and CDR2 FQNEAQ (reference sequence). CDR3 region: CASSTPRDFGEKLFF. For the CDR3, the DNA is TGTGCCAGCAGCACACCCCGGGACTTTGGGGAAAAACTGTTTTTT.

The CDR3 sequence is CASSPLWTSDSYEQYF. CDR3 in DNA: TGTGCCAGCAGCCCGCTATGGACTAGCGACTCCTACGAGCAGTACTTC. The chain carries TRBV5-6 and TRBJ2-7; 9 nucleotides agree with TRBD2. The CDR3 has 16 residues. V trimming: 4 bases; J trimming: 0 bases; junction bases outside the gene matches: 8. CDR1 is SGHDT, CDR2 YYEEEE, per germline.

The chain is built from TRBV7-2 and TRBJ2-1; weak D call: TRBD2 (6 bases). The CDR3 is made up of 14 amino acids. Per germline, CDR1 SGHTA and CDR2 FQGNSA. Trimming took 1 base from V and 7 from J, leaving 11 bases between them. CDR3 region: CASSLGLDPNEQFF. The CDR3 DNA reads as TGTGCCAGCAGCTTAGGACTAGATCCTAATGAGCAGTTCTTC.

This clone was detected a few times. This chain joins TRBV27 and TRBJ2-7; D is unclear. This CDR3 spans 12 amino acids. V lost 6 bases, J lost 6 bases, and 12 bases lay in between. Looked up from germline, CDR1 is MNHEY and CDR2 is SMNVEV (reference sequence). This CDR3 reads CASRTQSLEQYF. The CDR3 DNA is TGTGCCAGCAGGACTCAATCGCTCGAGCAGTACTTC.

CDR3: CASTTFSGYTEAFF. Written as DNA, the CDR3 is TGTGCCAGTACCACTTTTTCGGGGTACACTGAAGCTTTCTTT. The V and J genes are TRBV19 and TRBJ1-1; no firm D call. V was trimmed by 7 bases and J by 3 bases, leaving 15 bases between them. Germline CDR1 LNHDA, CDR2 SQIVND (reference sequence). The CDR3 extends over 14 amino acids.

This clone was observed a handful of times. The gene calls are TRBV9 and TRBJ2-6, with 11 bases aligning to TRBD2. The V and J ends lost 3 bases and 0 bases, in that order; junction bases with no gene match: 11. The CDR3 runs to 20 residues. Germline V gives CDR1 SGDLS, CDR2 YYNGEE. As DNA, the CDR3 is TGTGCCAGCAGCGCGGGGGGACTAGCGGTTTTCAGCTCTGGGGCCAACGTCCTGACTTTC. Its translation: CASSAGGLAVFSSGANVLTF. Looking up the rest from reference TRBV9 and TRBJ2-6 gives the full variable domain: DSGVTQTPKHLITATGQRVTLRCSPRSGDLSVYWYQQSLDQGLQFLIQYYNGEERAKGNILERFSAQQFPDLHSELNLSSLELGDSALYFCASSAGGLAVFSSGANVLTFGAGSRLTVL.

The chain joins TRBV5-1 to TRBJ1-5, with 10 bases aligning to TRBD1. Unmatched junction bases numbered 6, after V lost 4 bases and J lost 5 bases. The CDR3 extends over 15 amino acids. Germline V gene data show CDR1 as SGHRS and CDR2 as YFSETQ. Here the CDR3 reads CASSPETGGDQPQHF. CDR3 in DNA: TGCGCCAGCAGCCCTGAGACAGGGGGCGATCAGCCCCAGCATTTT.

V gene TRBV10-3 combines with J gene TRBJ1-2; the D gene is possibly TRBD1 (6 bases). The ends were cut back, 6 bases at V and 4 bases at J, with 15 bases in the middle. The CDR3 has 14 amino acids. The germline gives CDR1 ENHRY, CDR2 SYGVKD. The CDR3 is CAIRPGQIFYGYTF. The CDR3 coding sequence is TGTGCCATCAGACCCGGACAGATATTCTATGGCTACACCTTC.

The rearrangement uses TRBV7-6 and TRBJ2-1; D ambiguous. Deletions cut 0 bases from V and 0 bases from J, with 9 bases between. The germline V gene encodes CDR1 SGHVS and CDR2 FNYEAQ. This CDR3 is built from 16 residues. CDR3 protein: CASSLAPESSYNEQFF. The CDR3 nucleotides are TGTGCCAGCAGCTTAGCGCCGGAGAGCTCCTACAATGAGCAGTTCTTC.

This chain links TRBV6-6 with TRBJ2-7, with D tentatively TRBD2 (6 bases). Trimming removed 2 bases from V and 1 base from J, with 15 bases in between. The germline gives CDR1 MNHNY, CDR2 SVGAGI (reference sequence). This CDR3 is built from 16 residues. CDR3 coding DNA: TGTGCCAGCAGTTACCAAGCCAGCGGGCTATCCTACGAGCAGTACTTC. Translation: CASSYQASGLSYEQYF.

In its sample, this clone was seen once. Here the CDR3 DNA reads TGTGCCTGGGGCACTGGCTACACCTTC. Translated: CAWGTGYTF. This rearrangement joins TRBV30 to TRBJ1-2; D call uncertain. CDR1 is GTSNPN, CDR2 SVGIG, per germline (reference sequence). Trimming stripped 5 bases from V and 7 bases from J, with 5 bases between. The CDR3 covers 9 residues.

The chain recombines TRBV7-9 with TRBJ1-2, with unresolved D. The ends were cut back, 1 base at V and 4 bases at J, with 10 bases in the middle. CDR3 length: 14 residues. The V gene's germline CDR1 is SEHNR and CDR2 FQNEAQ (reference sequence). CDR3 coding DNA: TGTGCCAGCAGCTTAGGGGAAGGAGGCTATGGCTACACCTTC. Translating it yields CASSLGEGGYGYTF.

The V and J genes are TRBV18 and TRBJ2-7, with 11 bases matching TRBD2. This CDR3 region has 16 residues. With V trimmed by 2 bases and J by 3 bases, 6 bases remained unmatched. Germline lookup yields CDR1 KGHSH and CDR2 LQKENI. CDR3: CASSPLASGGIYEQYF. For the CDR3, the DNA is TGTGCCAGCTCACCATTGGCTAGCGGGGGGATCTACGAGCAGTACTTC.

This clone was detected only once. This chain uses TRBV5-1 with TRBJ2-3; 11 bases map to TRBD1. CDR1 is SGHRS and CDR2 is YFSETQ in the germline V gene. The CDR3 runs 15 residues. The V gene end was trimmed by 2 bases and the J gene end by 5 bases; junction bases not matched to a gene: 4. The CDR3 loop reads CASSLGQGARDTQYF. CDR3 nucleotide sequence: TGCGCCAGCAGCTTAGGACAGGGGGCGAGAGATACGCAGTATTTT. Full variable domain (rest looked up from reference TRBV5-1 and TRBJ2-3): KAGVTQTPRYLIKTRGQQVTLSCSPISGHRSVSWYQQTPGQGLQFLFEYFSETQRNKGNFPGRFSGRQFSNSRSEMNVSTLELGDSALYLCASSLGQGARDTQYFGPGTRLTVL.

CDR3 nucleotides: TGTGCCAGCAGCCCACCCAATGACAGGGGCTATGGCTACACCTTC. Encoded protein: CASSPPNDRGYGYTF. This chain joins TRBV6-5 and TRBJ1-2, with 8 bases fitting TRBD1. From germline, CDR1 is MNHEY and CDR2 SVGAGI. This CDR3 is 15 amino acids long. With 6 bases clipped from V and 4 bases from J, the junction kept 10 bases outside the gene matches.

The J gene is TRBJ1-5, the V gene TRBV28, with a weak D call TRBD1 (6 bases). There are 14 residues in the CDR3. The germline gives CDR1 MDHEN, CDR2 SYDVKM. Trimming removed 3 bases at V and 9 bases at J, with 15 bases between. CDR3 in DNA: TGTGCCAGCAGTTTGACGGCAGGGGAGCCGCCCCAGCATTTT. Encoded protein: CASSLTAGEPPQHF.